This TCR beta chain was recovered during a study of T cell responses to AZD1222 COVID-19 vaccine. Findings and caveats of the study: It should be noted that donors were predominantly white British and more often female, and clonal diversity was possibly underestimated. Close to half of spike-specific TCRs reportedly recognize unmutated variant regions.

V lost 0 bases, J lost 1 base, and 8 bases lay in between. The CDR3 extends over 14 amino acids. Per the germline V gene, CDR1 is SGDLS and CDR2 is YYNGEE. About this clone: Its antigen is still unknown.

Sequenced by immunoSEQ multiplex PCR; TCRdb stores in-frame clones only, minus some. Among 100,000 to 150,000 clones listed, about 90% were seen once. The sequencing used peripheral blood, collected on day 0 of AZD1222 vaccination. The origin of this receptor is an adult in good health. The chain combines TRBV9 with TRBJ2-7; D gene ambiguous. CDR3 DNA: TGTGCCAGCAGCGTAGGGTCCCAGTCCTACGAGCAGTACTTC. Protein sequence: CASSVGSQSYEQYF.